These 2 T cell receptor beta chains were sequenced from one sample in a study of monozygotic twins with inflammatory bowel disease (dated by TCRdb to between 2018 and 2021). The method behind the library was 5' RACE. The data were produced on an Illumina HiSeq 2500. One entry per CDR3 protein sequence results from the TCRdb reprocessing of the reads, with DNA left out. The sample table on file contains about 99,000 distinct CDR3 sequences. Approximately 2% of the sample is held by the ten biggest clonotypes. Material: blood. The receptor source for this set is a human donor with ulcerative colitis or Crohn's disease, or a healthy co-twin of an affected twin (not recorded which).

The CDR3 here is CASSSKNYGYTF. The rearrangement links TRBV28 to TRBJ1-2. The CDR3 runs to 12 residues. Germline V gene lookup returns CDR1 MDHEN and CDR2 SYDVKM.

The genes are TRBV11-2 and TRBJ2-7; TCRdb calls TRBD1, which cannot be checked without DNA. The CDR3 has 15 amino acids. Germline V gives CDR1 SGHAT, CDR2 FQNNGV. CDR3 protein: CASSSLQGARYEQYF.